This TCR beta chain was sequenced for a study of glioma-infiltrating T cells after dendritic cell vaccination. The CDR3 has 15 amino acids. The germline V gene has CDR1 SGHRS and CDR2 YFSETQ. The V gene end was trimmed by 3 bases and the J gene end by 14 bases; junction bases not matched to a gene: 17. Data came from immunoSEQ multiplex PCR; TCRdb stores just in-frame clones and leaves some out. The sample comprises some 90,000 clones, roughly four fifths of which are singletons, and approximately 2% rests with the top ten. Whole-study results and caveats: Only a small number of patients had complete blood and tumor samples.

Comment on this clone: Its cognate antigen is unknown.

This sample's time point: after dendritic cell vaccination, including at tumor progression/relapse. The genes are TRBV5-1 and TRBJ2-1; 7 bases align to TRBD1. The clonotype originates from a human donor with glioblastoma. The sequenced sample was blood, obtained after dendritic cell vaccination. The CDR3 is CASSSGWAGQGEEFF. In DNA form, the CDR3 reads TGCGCCAGCAGCTCCGGGTGGGCAGGGCAGGGGGAAGAGTTCTTC.